Sequencing of this TCR beta chain was carried out in a study of cytomegalovirus exposure and HLA in healthy donors. The study's findings and limits: Reports described diagnosis of cytomegalovirus status by the classifier as highly specific and sensitive. Testing in vitro showed three CMV-associated chains specific for CMV antigens.

The germline gives CDR1 SGHTA, CDR2 FQGNSA. Germline trimming cut 8 bases from V and 7 bases from J; bases unmatched to any gene: 7. The CDR3 contains 14 residues. Method: immunoSEQ multiplex PCR; TCRdb's copy keeps in-frame clones and lacks some. Here the sample spans roughly 100,000 clones, about 85% being singletons. On this clone itself: Its specificity is unknown.

The validation cohort, a group of over a hundred subjects, included the donors and was separate from the roughly 720-subject first cohort. The sequencing sample was made of PBMCs. This sequence joins TRBV7-2 and TRBJ1-4; 10 nucleotides match TRBD1. This receptor was taken from a man aged 18 to 30 in good health and CMV-seropositive. CDR3 loop: CASGRDRGSEKLFF. For the CDR3, the DNA is TGTGCCAGCGGCCGGGACAGGGGAAGTGAAAAACTGTTTTTT.